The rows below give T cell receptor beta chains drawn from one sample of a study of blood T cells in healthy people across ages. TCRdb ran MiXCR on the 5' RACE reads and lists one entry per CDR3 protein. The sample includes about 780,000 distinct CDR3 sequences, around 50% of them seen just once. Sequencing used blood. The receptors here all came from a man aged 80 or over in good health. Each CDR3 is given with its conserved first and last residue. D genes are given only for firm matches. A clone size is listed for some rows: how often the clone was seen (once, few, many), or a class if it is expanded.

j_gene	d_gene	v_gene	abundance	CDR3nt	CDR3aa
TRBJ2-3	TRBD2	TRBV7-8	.	TGTGCCAGCAGCCGCGTAGGATGGACTAGCGGTGCCGCAGATACGCAGTATTTT	CASSRVGWTSGAADTQYF
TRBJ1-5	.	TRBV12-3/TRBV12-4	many	TGTGCCAGCAGTTTAGACCGCCAGCCCCAGCATTTT	CASSLDRQPQHF
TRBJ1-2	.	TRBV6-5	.	TGTGCCAGCAGTTATAACCGAGGGGGTGGCTATGGCTACACCTTC	CASSYNRGGGYGYTF
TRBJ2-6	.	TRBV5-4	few	TGTGCCAGCAGCCCCAGAGGAAATTCTGGGGCCAACGTCCTGACTTTC	CASSPRGNSGANVLTF
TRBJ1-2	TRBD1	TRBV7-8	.	TGTGCCAGCAGCTCCGCGGTGAACAGGGGCGGCTATGGCTACACCTTC	CASSSAVNRGGYGYTF
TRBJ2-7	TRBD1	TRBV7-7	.	TGTGCCAGCAGCCCCGGGACAGGGACGGTCGAGCAGTACTTC	CASSPGTGTVEQYF
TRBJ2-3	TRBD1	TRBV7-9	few	TGTGCCAGCACCTGGACAGGGGTGACAGATACGCAGTATTTT	CASTWTGVTDTQYF
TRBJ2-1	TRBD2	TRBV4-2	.	TGTGCCAGCAGCCAAGGGGCCCTAGCGGGTAACAATGAGCAGTTCTTC	CASSQGALAGNNEQFF
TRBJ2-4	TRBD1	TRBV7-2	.	TGTGCCAGCAGCTCCCAGGGGGCTGGAAACATTCAGTACTTC	CASSSQGAGNIQYF
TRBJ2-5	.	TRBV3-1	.	TGTGCCAGCAGCCAACTGTGGGAGACCCAGTACTTC	CASSQLWETQYF
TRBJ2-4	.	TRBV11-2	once	TGTGCCAGCAGCTTAGTCATGGTGTTGGATGAGCAGTACTTC	CASSLVMVLDEQYF
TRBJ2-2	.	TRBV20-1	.	TGCAGTGCTAGAGATACAGGGAACACCGGGGAGCTGTTTTTT	CSARDTGNTGELFF
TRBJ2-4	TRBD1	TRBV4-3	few	TGCGCCAGCAGCCAAGCCAGGGACAGGGGGGCCAAAAACATTCAGTACTTC	CASSQARDRGAKNIQYF
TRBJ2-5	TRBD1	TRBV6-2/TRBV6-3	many	TGTGCCAGCAGCTGGACAGGGAGGCCGACCGTGGAGACCCAGTACTTC	CASSWTGRPTVETQYF
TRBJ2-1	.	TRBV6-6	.	TGTGCCAGCAGTCAACCTGGGGAAGCGTCCTACAATGAGCAGTTCTTC	CASSQPGEASYNEQFF
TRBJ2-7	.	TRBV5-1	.	TGCGCCAGCAGCTTACAGGGTAGTTGGTCCTACGAGCAGTACTTC	CASSLQGSWSYEQYF
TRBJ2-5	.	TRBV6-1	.	TGTGCCAGCAGTATCCAGGGCGGGGAGCAGTACTTC	CASSIQGGEQYF
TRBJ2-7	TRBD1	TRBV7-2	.	TGTGCCAGCAGCTTAGTCTCCGGACAGGGGGCCCTCTCCTACGAGCAGTACTTC	CASSLVSGQGALSYEQYF
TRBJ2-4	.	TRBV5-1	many	TGCGCCAGCAGCTTGAGAGTGGGAACCAAAAACATTCAGTACTTC	CASSLRVGTKNIQYF
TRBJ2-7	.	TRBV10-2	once	TGCGCCAGCAGGAACAGCTTTAACTCCTACGGGCAGTACTTC	CASRNSFNSYGQYF
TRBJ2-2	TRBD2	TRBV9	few	TGTGCCAGCAGCGTAGTTCCCGGGGGGGGATCGACCGGGGAGCTGTTTTTT	CASSVVPGGGSTGELFF
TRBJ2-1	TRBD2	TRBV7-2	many	TGTGCCAGCAGCTTGGGGACTAACTCCTACAATGAGCAGTTCTTC	CASSLGTNSYNEQFF
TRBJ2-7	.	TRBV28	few	TGTGCCAGCAGTTTCCCGAGGAACCAGAACGAGCAGTACTTC	CASSFPRNQNEQYF
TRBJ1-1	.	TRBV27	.	TGTGCCAGCAGTTTATCGCGGAACGGAGGGACTGAAGCTTTCTTT	CASSLSRNGGTEAFF
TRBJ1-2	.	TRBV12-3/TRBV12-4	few	TGTGCCAGCAGTTTAGAGGGTAACGGCTATGGCTACACCTTC	CASSLEGNGYGYTF
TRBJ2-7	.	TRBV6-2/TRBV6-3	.	TGTGCCAGCAGTTACTCTTGGACGGAGAATTCCTACGAGCAGTACTTC	CASSYSWTENSYEQYF
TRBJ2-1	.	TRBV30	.	TGTGCCTGGGGCAAGTATTACAATGAGCAGTTCTTC	CAWGKYYNEQFF
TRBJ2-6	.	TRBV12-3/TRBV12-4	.	TGTGCCAGCTCCCTCTCTTATAGGTTTACCTCTGACTATGGGGCCAACGTCCTGACTTTC	CASSLSYRFTSDYGANVLTF
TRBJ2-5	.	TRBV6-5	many	TGTGCCAGCAGTTACTCGGGGCCTCAGGAGACCCAGTACTTC	CASSYSGPQETQYF
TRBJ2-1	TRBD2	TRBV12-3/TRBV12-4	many	TGTGCCAGCAGTTTGAACCTAGCGGGAGTTGAGCAGTTCTTC	CASSLNLAGVEQFF
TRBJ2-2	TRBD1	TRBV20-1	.	TGCAGTGCTAGGGATGGGACAGCGAACACCGGGGAGCTGTTTTTT	CSARDGTANTGELFF
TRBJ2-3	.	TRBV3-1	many	TGTGCCAGCAGCCAAGATCTACGGCTAGTCTACGATACGCAGTATTTT	CASSQDLRLVYDTQYF
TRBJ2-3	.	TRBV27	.	TGTGCCAGCAGTTTATCAAGCGCGCAAGATACGCAGTATTTT	CASSLSSAQDTQYF
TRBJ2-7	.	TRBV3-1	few	TGTGCCAGCAGCCAAGCAGCGGCTCTAACCTACGAGCAGTACTTC	CASSQAAALTYEQYF
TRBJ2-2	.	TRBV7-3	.	TGTGCCAGCAGCTTAACTCCGGGACCCACCGGGGAGCTGTTTTTT	CASSLTPGPTGELFF
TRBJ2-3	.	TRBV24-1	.	TGTGCCACCAGTGATTTGGGGGCAGGACGTGGAGATACGCAGTATTTT	CATSDLGAGRGDTQYF
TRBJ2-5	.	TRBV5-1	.	TGCGCCAGCAGCTTGGATCTGGGCAGCCGAGAGACCCAGTACTTC	CASSLDLGSRETQYF
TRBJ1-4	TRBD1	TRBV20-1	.	TGCAGTGCTACTGGGACAGAAGAAAAACTGTTTTTT	CSATGTEEKLFF
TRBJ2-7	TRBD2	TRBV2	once	TGTGCCAGCCGGAGGGCGGGAGGGAGCCGGATCGAGCAGTACTTC	CASRRAGGSRIEQYF
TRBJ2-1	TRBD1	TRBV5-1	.	TGCGCCAGCAGCTTCACTCCAGGGGGAGCCTACAATGAGCAGTTCTTC	CASSFTPGGAYNEQFF
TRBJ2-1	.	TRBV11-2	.	TGTGCCAGCAGCTTAGATGAGGGCCGGCAGTTCTTC	CASSLDEGRQFF
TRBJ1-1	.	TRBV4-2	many	TGTGCCAGCAGCCGAAGAGGACTGAGAGTAGAAGCTTTCTTT	CASSRRGLRVEAFF
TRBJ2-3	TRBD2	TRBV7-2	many	TGTGCCAGCAGCTTAGTAGCGGGAGAAGCTAGCACAGATACGCAGTATTTT	CASSLVAGEASTDTQYF
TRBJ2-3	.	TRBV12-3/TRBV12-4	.	TGTGCCAGCAGTTTTGGGGGACGAACGGGAACGCAGTATTTT	CASSFGGRTGTQYF
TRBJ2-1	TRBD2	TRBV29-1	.	TGCAGCGTTGAAGATCGGGGCGGGAGGCCCCCTCGCAATGAGCATTTCTTC	CSVEDRGGRPPRNEHFF
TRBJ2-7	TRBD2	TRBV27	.	TGTGCCAGCAGTCTAGAAGGACTAGCGGGCAGGTACGAGCAGTACTTC	CASSLEGLAGRYEQYF